This TCR beta chain was found in a study of cytomegalovirus exposure and HLA in healthy donors. Unrecorded immune exposures were likely, despite nominal health at sampling. Germline values: CDR1 GTSNPN, CDR2 SVGIG (reference sequence). This CDR3 is built from 12 residues. The study ran its PCR with 60 Vbeta and 13 Jbeta primers. Libraries were prepared by immunoSEQ multiplex PCR; TCRdb keeps only in-frame clonotypes and omits some of them. The sample yields more than 150,000 clones, around 84% seen once. As for this clone: The junction shows a germline mismatch at one end, possibly a read error.

The receptor was derived from a woman in her forties or fifties in good health and CMV-seropositive. The chain uses TRBV30 and TRBJ1-3, with D tentatively TRBD1 (6 bases). The sequenced material came from PBMCs. The CDR3 DNA is TGTGCCTGGAGTGTACGCGGGGGGCTCCCCCATTTT. This sequence encodes CAWSVRGGLPHF.